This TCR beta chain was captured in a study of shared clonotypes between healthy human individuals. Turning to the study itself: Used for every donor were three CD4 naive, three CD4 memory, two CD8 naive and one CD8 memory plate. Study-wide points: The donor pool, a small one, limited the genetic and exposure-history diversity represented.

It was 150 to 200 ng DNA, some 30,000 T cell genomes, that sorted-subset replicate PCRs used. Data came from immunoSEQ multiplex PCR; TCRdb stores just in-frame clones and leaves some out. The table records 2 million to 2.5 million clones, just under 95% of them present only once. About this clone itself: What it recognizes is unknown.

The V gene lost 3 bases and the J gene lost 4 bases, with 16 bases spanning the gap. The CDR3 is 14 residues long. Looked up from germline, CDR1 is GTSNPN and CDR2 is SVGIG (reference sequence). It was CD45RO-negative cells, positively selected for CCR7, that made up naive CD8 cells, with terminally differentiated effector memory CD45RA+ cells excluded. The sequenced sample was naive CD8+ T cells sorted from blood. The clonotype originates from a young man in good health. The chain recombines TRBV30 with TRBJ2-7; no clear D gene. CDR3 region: CAWRPNPGLYEQYF. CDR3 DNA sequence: TGTGCCTGGAGACCGAACCCGGGTTTATACGAGCAGTACTTC.